Below are 5 T cell receptor beta chains sequenced from a single sample in a study of glioma-infiltrating T cells after dendritic cell vaccination. Only in-frame clones appear in the TCRdb table, and some are missing; sequencing was by immunoSEQ multiplex PCR. This sample has 20,000 to 25,000 clones, with about four fifths found just once. Sequences were derived from blood, sampled before dendritic cell vaccination. These receptors all stem from a human donor with glioblastoma.

The chain links TRBV28 to TRBJ1-5; D is undetermined. Germline assignment: CDR1 MDHEN and CDR2 SYDVKM. The length of the CDR3 is 12 residues. The V end was cut by 4 bases, the J end by 6 bases, with 7 bases between. In DNA, the CDR3 is TGTGCCAGCAGTTCCGTTATTCAGCCCCAGCATTTT. Its translation: CASSSVIQPQHF.

The chain is built from TRBV6-6 and TRBJ2-7, with D maybe TRBD1 (6 bases). The germline CDR1 and CDR2 sequences are MNHNY and SVGAGI (reference sequence). CDR3 length: 14 amino acids. Trimming removed 0 bases at V and 6 bases at J, with 12 bases between. This CDR3 reads CASSYSAARGEQYF. The CDR3 DNA follows: TGTGCCAGCAGTTACTCGGCTGCCAGGGGCGAGCAGTACTTC.

The gene calls are TRBV4-3 and TRBJ1-4, with TRBD1 identical over 7 bases. CDR3 length: 15 residues. Germline trimming cut 4 bases from V and 6 bases from J; bases unmatched to any gene: 8. Looked up from germline, CDR1 is LGHNA and CDR2 is YSLEER. In DNA form, the CDR3 reads TGCGCCAGCAGCCCGGGAGACAGGGATGATGAAAAACTGTTTTTT. Translation: CASSPGDRDDEKLFF.

The CDR3, as DNA: TGTGCCAGCAGACGACTAGCGGCTAGCACAGATACGCAGTATTTT. Translating gives CASRRLAASTDTQYF. The chain links TRBV7-2 to TRBJ2-3, with TRBD2 matching 9 bases. Trimming cost V 6 bases and J 0 bases; bases outside gene matches: 4. Germline V CDR1 and CDR2: SGHTA, FQGNSA. This CDR3 has 15 residues.

The chain recombines TRBV2 with TRBJ2-5, with 7 bases that match TRBD2. Germline CDR1 reads SNHLY; CDR2 reads FYNNEI. Trimming took 7 bases from V and 0 from J; bases not matched to a gene: 11. The CDR3 length is 16 residues. The CDR3 reads CASTLGLAAYQETQYF. The CDR3 DNA reads TGTGCCAGCACGCTGGGGCTAGCGGCGTACCAAGAGACCCAGTACTTC.